The source of this TCR beta chain is a study of PD-L1 blockade in urothelial cancer. Study observations and caveats: Patients with durable benefit had greater blood expansion of tumor-associated TCR clones 3 weeks into treatment.

Measured with immunoSEQ multiplex PCR; TCRdb has only the in-frame clones, and not every one. Seen here are approximately 48,000 clones, approximately 86% observed once, and the top ten hold approximately 16%. Germline V gene sequence: CDR1 SGHNT, CDR2 YYREEE (reference sequence). There are 17 residues in the CDR3. Trimming removed 0 bases from V and 4 bases from J; junction bases left unmatched: 11. A word on this clone: Its antigen is not identified.

The rearrangement links TRBV5-4 to TRBJ2-7; 9 bases line up with TRBD2. The source of this sequence is a man between 60 and 75 years old with urothelial cancer. Sequences were derived from PBMCs, sampled around atezolizumab (anti-PD-L1) treatment. This chain's CDR3 is CASSLASGVAGAYEQYF. CDR3 bases: TGTGCCAGCAGCTTGGCCTCGGGAGTAGCGGGAGCTTACGAGCAGTACTTC.